One and the same sample provided the 7 T cell receptor beta chains below, sequenced in a study of blood T cell repertoires in COVID-19. TCRdb's copy holds only in-frame clones and misses some; the assay was immunoSEQ multiplex PCR. There are a few hundred thousand clones in the sample; around 83% occur only once, and about 4.9% lies in the top ten. The sample comprised PBMCs or T cells enriched from blood (not recorded which). These receptors all stem from a woman in her forties or fifties who had recovered from COVID-19.

This chain uses TRBV11-3 with TRBJ2-5, with 8 bases that match TRBD2. Germline assignment: CDR1 SGHNT and CDR2 YENEEA. This CDR3 comprises 14 residues. J was trimmed by 1 base and V by 5 bases; bases with no gene match: 3. CDR3 coding DNA: TGTGCCAGCAGCCCCGGGGGGGGCCAAGAGACCCAGTACTTC. Translated, it gives CASSPGGGQETQYF.

The chain combines TRBV25-1 with TRBJ1-1, with 8 positions matching TRBD1. V shed 1 base, J shed 7 bases, and the junction held 2 bases outside the gene matches. Germline V gives CDR1 MGHDK, CDR2 SYGVNS. The CDR3 is made up of 13 amino acids. The CDR3 coding sequence is TGTGCCAGCAGTGAATCAGGGGGCAATGAAGCTTTCTTT. Its translation: CASSESGGNEAFF.

This clone has only a few counts. The V gene is TRBV19, the J gene TRBJ2-3; D is perhaps TRBD1 (6 bases). Deletions cut 4 bases from V and 7 bases from J, with 18 bases between. There are 15 residues in the CDR3. Germline assignment: CDR1 LNHDA and CDR2 SQIVND (reference sequence). CDR3 DNA: TGTGCCAGTAGTAGCCAGATACAGGGAATGTATACGCAGTATTTT. This sequence encodes CASSSQIQGMYTQYF.

V gene TRBV3-1 (or the pseudogene TRBV3-2) combines with J gene TRBJ2-1; the match to TRBD2 covers 9 bases. Germline lookup yields CDR1 LGHDT and CDR2 YNNKEL (reference sequence). Trimming removed 3 bases from V and 7 bases from J; junction bases left unmatched: 7. The CDR3 is 15 residues long. CDR3 in DNA: TGTGCCAGCAGCCAGGTGACTAGCGGAGTTAATGAGCAGTTCTTC. It encodes CASSQVTSGVNEQFF.

In DNA form, the CDR3 reads TGTGCCTGGAGTGTAAACAGGATTAACTATGGCTACACCTTC. This codes for CAWSVNRINYGYTF. The gene calls are TRBV30 and TRBJ1-2, with D possibly matching TRBD1 (5 bases). The V end lost 0 bases, the J end lost 1 base, and 9 bases lay between the germline ends. Germline V CDR1 and CDR2: GTSNPN, SVGIG (reference sequence). The CDR3 totals 14 residues. Full variable domain (rest looked up from reference TRBV30 and TRBJ1-2): SQTIHQWPATLVQPVGSPLSLECTVEGTSNPNLYWYRQAAGRGLQLLFYSVGIGQISSEVPQNLSASRPQDRQFILSSKKLLLSDSGFYLCAWSVNRINYGYTFGSGTRLTVV.

With regard to this clone: The junction and the germline gene differ at one end; a read error may be behind it. The chain uses TRBV7-2 and TRBJ2-7; 11 bases are a match to TRBD2. Germline loops: CDR1 SGHTA, CDR2 FQGNSA. The CDR3 length is 14 residues. In nucleotides, the CDR3 is TGTGCCAGCAGCTTAGAGTGGGGAAAGACTAGCGGGGACTTC. It codes for CASSLEWGKTSGDF.

V and J are TRBV6-5 and TRBJ2-7; 10 positions agree with TRBD1. The CDR3 totals 14 residues. The germline CDR1 and CDR2 sequences are MNHEY and SVGAGI. V was pared by 4 bases and J by 6 bases, with 6 bases of the junction left unmatched. The CDR3 DNA is TGTGCCAGCAGTTCGACAGGGGGCAAGGTCGAGCAGTACTTC. It translates to CASSSTGGKVEQYF.